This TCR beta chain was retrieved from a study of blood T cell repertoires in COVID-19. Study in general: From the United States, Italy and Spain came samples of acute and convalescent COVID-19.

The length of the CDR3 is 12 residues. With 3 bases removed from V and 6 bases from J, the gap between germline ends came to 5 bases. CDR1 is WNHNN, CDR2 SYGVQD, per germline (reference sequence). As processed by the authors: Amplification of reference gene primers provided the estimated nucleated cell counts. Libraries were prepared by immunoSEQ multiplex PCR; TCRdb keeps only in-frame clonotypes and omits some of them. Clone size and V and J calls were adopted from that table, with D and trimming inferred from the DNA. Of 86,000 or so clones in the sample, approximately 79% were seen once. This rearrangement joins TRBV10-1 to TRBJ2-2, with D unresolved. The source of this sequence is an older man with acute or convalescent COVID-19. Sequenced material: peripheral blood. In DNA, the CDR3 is TGCGCCAGCAGTGAATCCGCCGGGGAGCTGTTTTTT. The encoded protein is CASSESAGELFF.